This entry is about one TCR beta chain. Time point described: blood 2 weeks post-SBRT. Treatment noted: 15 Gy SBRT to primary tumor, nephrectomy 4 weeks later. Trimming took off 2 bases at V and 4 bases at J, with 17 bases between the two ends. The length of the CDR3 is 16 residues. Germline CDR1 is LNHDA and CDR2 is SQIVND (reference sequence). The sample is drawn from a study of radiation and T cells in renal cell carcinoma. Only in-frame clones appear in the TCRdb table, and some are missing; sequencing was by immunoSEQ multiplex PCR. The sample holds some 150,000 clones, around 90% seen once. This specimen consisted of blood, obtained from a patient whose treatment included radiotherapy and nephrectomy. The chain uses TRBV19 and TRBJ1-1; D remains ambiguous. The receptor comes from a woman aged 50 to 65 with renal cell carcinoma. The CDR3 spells CASSISPGAWSTEAFF. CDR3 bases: TGTGCCAGTAGTATATCGCCAGGTGCTTGGAGCACTGAAGCTTTCTTT.